This T cell receptor (beta chain) was profiled in a study of PD-1 blockade in classical Hodgkin lymphoma. Study in general: Intravenous infusions of nivolumab 3 mg/kg reached patients every 2 weeks. Study conclusions and caveats: Unlike CD8+ TCR diversity, which did not rise significantly by C4D1, CD4+ TCR diversity did. Lower baseline TCR diversity was reported for newly diagnosed patients than for healthy donors. The baseline diversity of complete responders showed similarity to that of newly diagnosed patients.

The CDR3 is 14 amino acids. Germline CDR1 is ENHRY and CDR2 is SYGVKD. V lost 11 bases to trimming and J lost 0 bases, with 13 bases between them. Data came from immunoSEQ multiplex PCR; TCRdb stores just in-frame clones and leaves some out. The table lists more than 140,000 clones, less than 80% of them singletons, with about 9.2% in the top ten. There are a few counts of this clone. Its antigen is currently unknown. Each patient experienced a relapse that followed autologous stem cell transplantation, and brentuximab vedotin exposure varied. The sample consisted of peripheral blood mononuclear cells (PBMCs), taken before the second cycle of nivolumab. The sequence was collected from a human donor with classical Hodgkin lymphoma. The rearrangement links TRBV10-3 to TRBJ1-4; the D is unclear. The CDR3 DNA reads TGTGCCGTAGGGTTACCTGCAACTAATGAAAAACTGTTTTTT. It codes for CAVGLPATNEKLFF.